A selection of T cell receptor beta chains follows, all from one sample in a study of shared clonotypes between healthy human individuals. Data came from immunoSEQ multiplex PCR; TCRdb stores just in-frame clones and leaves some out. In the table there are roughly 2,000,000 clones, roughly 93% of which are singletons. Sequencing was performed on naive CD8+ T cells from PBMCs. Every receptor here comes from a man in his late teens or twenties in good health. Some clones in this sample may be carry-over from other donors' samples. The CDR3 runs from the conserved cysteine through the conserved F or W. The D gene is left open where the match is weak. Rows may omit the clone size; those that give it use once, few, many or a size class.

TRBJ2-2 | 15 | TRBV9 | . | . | CASSVDGTPTGELFF | TGTGCCAGCAGCGTAGACGGGACACCAACCGGGGAGCTGTTTTTT
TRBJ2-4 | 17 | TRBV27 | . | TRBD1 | CASRTDRQGLAKNIQYF | TGTGCCAGCAGAACCGACCGACAGGGCCTTGCCAAAAACATTCAGTACTTC
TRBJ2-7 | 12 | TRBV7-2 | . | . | CASSFREHEQYF | TGTGCCAGCAGCTTCCGGGAGCACGAGCAGTACTTC
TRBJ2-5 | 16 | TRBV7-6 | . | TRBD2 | CASSPEPGLAGETQYF | TGTGCCAGCAGCCCAGAGCCGGGACTAGCGGGAGAGACCCAGTACTTC
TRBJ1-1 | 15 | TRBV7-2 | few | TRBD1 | CASSHGTGLNTEAFF | TGTGCCAGCAGTCACGGGACAGGGTTGAACACTGAAGCTTTCTTT
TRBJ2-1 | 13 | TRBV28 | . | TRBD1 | CASSIRGPNEQFF | TGTGCCAGCAGCATCAGGGGGCCAAATGAGCAGTTCTTC
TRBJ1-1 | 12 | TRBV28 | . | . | CASSRWGTEAFF | TGTGCCAGCAGTCGGTGGGGCACTGAAGCTTTCTTT
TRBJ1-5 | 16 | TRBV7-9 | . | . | CASSQGTGASNQPQHF | TGTGCCAGCAGCCAAGGTACGGGGGCTAGCAATCAGCCCCAGCATTTT
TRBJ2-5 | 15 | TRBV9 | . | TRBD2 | CASSATSGARETQYF | TGTGCCAGCAGCGCCACTAGCGGCGCACGGGAGACCCAGTACTTC
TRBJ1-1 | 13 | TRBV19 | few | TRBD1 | CASETTGIAEAFF | TGTGCCAGTGAAACGACAGGGATCGCTGAAGCTTTCTTT